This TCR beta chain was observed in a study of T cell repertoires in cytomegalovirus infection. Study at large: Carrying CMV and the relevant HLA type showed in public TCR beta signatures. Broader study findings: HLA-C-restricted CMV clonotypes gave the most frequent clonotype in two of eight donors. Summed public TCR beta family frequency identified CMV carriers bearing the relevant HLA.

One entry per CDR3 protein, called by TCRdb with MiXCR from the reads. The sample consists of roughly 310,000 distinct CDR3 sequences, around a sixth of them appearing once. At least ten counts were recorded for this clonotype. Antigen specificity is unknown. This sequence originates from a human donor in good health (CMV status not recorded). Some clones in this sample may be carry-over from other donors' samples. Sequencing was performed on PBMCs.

CDR3: CASSSARRAGGELFF. In nucleotides, the CDR3 is TGTGCCAGCAGCTCAGCTCGCCGCGCGGGCGGGGAACTGTTTTTT. The J gene is TRBJ1-4, the V gene TRBV12-3 or TRBV12-4; D remains ambiguous. The CDR3 extends over 15 amino acids. V was trimmed by 6 bases and J by 12 bases, leaving 23 bases between them.